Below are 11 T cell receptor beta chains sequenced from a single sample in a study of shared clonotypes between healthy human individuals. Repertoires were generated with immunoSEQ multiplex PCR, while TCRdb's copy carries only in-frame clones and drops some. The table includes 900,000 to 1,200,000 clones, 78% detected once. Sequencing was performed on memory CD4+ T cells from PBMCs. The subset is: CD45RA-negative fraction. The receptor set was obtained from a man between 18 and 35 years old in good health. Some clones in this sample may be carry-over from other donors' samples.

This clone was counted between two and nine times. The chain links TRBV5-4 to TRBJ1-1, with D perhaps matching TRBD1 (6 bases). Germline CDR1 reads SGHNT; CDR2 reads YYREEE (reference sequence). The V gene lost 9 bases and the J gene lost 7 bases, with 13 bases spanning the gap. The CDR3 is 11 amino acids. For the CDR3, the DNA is TGTGCCACCTCAGGGGCCTTTGAAGCTTTCTTT. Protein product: CATSGAFEAFF.

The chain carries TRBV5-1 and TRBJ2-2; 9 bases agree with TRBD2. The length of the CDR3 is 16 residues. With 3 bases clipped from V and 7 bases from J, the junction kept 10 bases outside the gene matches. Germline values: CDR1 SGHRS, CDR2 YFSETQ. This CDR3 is CASSSSPGLAFGELFF. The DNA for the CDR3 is TGCGCCAGCAGCTCGTCCCCCGGACTAGCGTTCGGGGAGCTGTTTTTT. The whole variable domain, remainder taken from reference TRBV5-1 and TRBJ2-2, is KAGVTQTPRYLIKTRGQQVTLSCSPISGHRSVSWYQQTPGQGLQFLFEYFSETQRNKGNFPGRFSGRQFSNSRSEMNVSTLELGDSALYLCASSSSPGLAFGELFFGEGSRLTVL.

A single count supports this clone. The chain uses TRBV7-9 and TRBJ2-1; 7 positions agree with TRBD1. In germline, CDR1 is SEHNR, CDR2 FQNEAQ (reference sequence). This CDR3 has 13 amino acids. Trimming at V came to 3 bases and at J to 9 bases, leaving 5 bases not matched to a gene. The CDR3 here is CASSFDRDREQFF. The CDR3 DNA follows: TGTGCCAGCAGCTTCGACAGGGACCGTGAGCAGTTCTTC.

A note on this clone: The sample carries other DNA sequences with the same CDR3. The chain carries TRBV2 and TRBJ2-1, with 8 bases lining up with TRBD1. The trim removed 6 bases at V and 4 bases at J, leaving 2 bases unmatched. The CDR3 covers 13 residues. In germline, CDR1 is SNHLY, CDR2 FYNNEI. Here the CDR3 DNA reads TGTGCCAGCAGACGGGACAGGTACAATGAGCAGTTCTTC. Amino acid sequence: CASRRDRYNEQFF.

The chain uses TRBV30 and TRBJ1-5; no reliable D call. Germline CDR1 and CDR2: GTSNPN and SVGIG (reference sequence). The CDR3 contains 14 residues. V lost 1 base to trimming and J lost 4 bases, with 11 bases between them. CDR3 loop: CAWSGSHYNQPQHF. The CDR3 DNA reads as TGTGCCTGGAGTGGATCACATTATAATCAGCCCCAGCATTTT.

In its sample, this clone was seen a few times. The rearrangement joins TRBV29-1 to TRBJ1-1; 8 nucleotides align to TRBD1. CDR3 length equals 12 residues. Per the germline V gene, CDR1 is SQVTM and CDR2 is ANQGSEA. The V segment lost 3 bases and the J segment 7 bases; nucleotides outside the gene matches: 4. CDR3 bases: TGCAGCGTTGACAGGGGGCCTGGTGAAGCTTTCTTT. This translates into CSVDRGPGEAFF.

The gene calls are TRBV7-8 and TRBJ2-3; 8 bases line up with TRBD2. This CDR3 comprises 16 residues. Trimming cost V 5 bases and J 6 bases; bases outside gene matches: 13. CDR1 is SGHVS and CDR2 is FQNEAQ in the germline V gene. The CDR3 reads CASSHRVAGNVDTQYF. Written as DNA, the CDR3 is TGTGCCAGCAGCCACCGAGTAGCGGGAAATGTGGATACGCAGTATTTT.

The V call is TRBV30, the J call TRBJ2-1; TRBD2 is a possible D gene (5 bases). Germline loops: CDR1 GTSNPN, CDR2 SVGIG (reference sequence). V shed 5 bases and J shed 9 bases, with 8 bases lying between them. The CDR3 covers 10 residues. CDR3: CAWGESEQFF. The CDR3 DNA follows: TGTGCCTGGGGGGAGAGTGAGCAGTTCTTC.

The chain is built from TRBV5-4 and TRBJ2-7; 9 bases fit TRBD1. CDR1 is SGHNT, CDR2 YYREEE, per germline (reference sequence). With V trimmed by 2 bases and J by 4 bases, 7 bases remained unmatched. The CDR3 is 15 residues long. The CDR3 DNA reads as TGTGCCAGCAGCTTACAACAGGGGGCATTATACGAGCAGTACTTC. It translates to CASSLQQGALYEQYF.

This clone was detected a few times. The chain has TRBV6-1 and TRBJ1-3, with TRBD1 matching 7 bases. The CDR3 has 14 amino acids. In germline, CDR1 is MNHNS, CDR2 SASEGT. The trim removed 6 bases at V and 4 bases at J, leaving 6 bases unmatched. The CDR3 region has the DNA TGTGCCAGCAGAGTCACAGGGGTCGGAAACACCATATATTTT. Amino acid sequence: CASRVTGVGNTIYF.

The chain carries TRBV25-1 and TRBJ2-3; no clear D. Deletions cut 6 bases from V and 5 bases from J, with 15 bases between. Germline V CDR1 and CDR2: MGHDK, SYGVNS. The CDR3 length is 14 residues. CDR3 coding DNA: TGTGCCAGCAGGACGAACGGACCGCGAGATACGCAGTATTTT. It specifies CASRTNGPRDTQYF. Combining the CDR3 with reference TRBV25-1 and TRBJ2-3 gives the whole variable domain EADIYQTPRYLVIGTGKKITLECSQTMGHDKMYWYQQDPGMELHLIHYSYGVNSTEKGDLSSESTVSRIRTEHFPLTLESARPSHTSQYLCASRTNGPRDTQYFGPGTRLTVL.